This T cell receptor (beta chain) emerged from a study of CD4+ T cells in melanoma. This clone was detected only a few times. Only in-frame clones appear in the TCRdb table, and some are missing; sequencing was by immunoSEQ multiplex PCR. The profile shows several thousand clones, approximately 60% of them singletons. CDR1 and CDR2 (germline): SNHLY, FYNNEI. Trimming at V came to 3 bases and at J to 10 bases, leaving 6 bases not matched to a gene. CDR3 length: 14 residues. This receptor was taken from a human donor with melanoma. The sequenced sample was cells from a culture (not recorded whether cultured in vitro). This sequence joins TRBV2 and TRBJ1-6; the match to TRBD1 covers 7 bases. The CDR3 sequence is CASSEEGARSPLHF. CDR3 sequence (DNA): TGTGCCAGCAGTGAGGAGGGGGCTCGGTCACCCCTCCACTTT.